This T cell receptor (beta chain) was sequenced for a study of cytomegalovirus exposure and HLA in healthy donors. The study's findings and limits: What a later analysis reportedly showed was that an Asian-associated ancestry cluster had fewer N-insertions than the roughly 700-donor mean.

Note on this clone: Antigen: not known.

The PCR contained 60 Vbeta and 13 Jbeta primers. Clones were sequenced by immunoSEQ multiplex PCR, and TCRdb holds only the in-frame ones, with some missing. Seen here are about 50,000 clones, roughly 80% observed once, and the top ten hold 2.5% to 3%. CDR1 is SGHAT and CDR2 is FQNNGV in the germline V gene. This CDR3 is built from 12 residues. V was clipped by 1 base and J by 7 bases, with 8 bases between them. Material: PBMCs. This TCR came from a woman in her 40s in good health and CMV-seropositive. The chain carries TRBV11-2 and TRBJ2-7, with D unresolved. The CDR3 loop is CASSLVVSEQYF. The CDR3 DNA sequence: TGTGCCAGCAGCTTAGTTGTATCTGAGCAGTACTTC.